A selection of T cell receptor beta chains follows, all from one sample in a study of monozygotic twins with inflammatory bowel disease. TCRdb re-analyzed the 5' RACE reads; it lists each CDR3 protein once, without DNA. This table lists approximately 330,000 distinct CDR3 sequences. The sample comprised blood. The receptors here all came from a human donor with ulcerative colitis or Crohn's disease, or a healthy co-twin of an affected twin (not recorded which). CDR3s include the opening cysteine and the closing phenylalanine or tryptophan. The size of a clone is reported for some rows only, either as once, few or many, or as a class for expanded clones.

V: TRBV9; J: TRBJ1-3; size: -; CDR3: CASSRLQGLSGNTIYF
V: TRBV9; J: TRBJ2-7; size: -; CDR3: CASSPRDTPHEQYF
V: TRBV28; J: TRBJ2-5; size: -; CDR3: CASSLQDFQETQYF
V: TRBV27; J: TRBJ2-7; size: -; CDR3: CASSLYESYEQYF
V: TRBV7-6; J: TRBJ2-2; size: -; CDR3: CASSSHPESTDNTGELFF
V: TRBV27; J: TRBJ2-4; size: -; CDR3: CASSLLQGAKNIQYF
V: TRBV6-5; J: TRBJ2-7; size: -; CDR3: CASSYSGGVPTYEQYF
V: TRBV28; J: TRBJ2-3; size: -; CDR3: CASSNLGGRFISDTQYF
V: TRBV12-3/TRBV12-4; J: TRBJ2-7; size: -; CDR3: CASSLPGGEQYF
V: TRBV20-1; J: TRBJ1-5; size: -; CDR3: CSAVFGTGSRNQPQHF
V: TRBV18; J: TRBJ2-5; size: -; CDR3: CASSHSVGTHRETQYF
V: TRBV20-1; J: TRBJ2-2; size: -; CDR3: CSAREAGGRTGELFF
V: TRBV28; J: TRBJ2-7; size: -; CDR3: CASIRTASYEQYF
V: TRBV20-1; J: TRBJ2-3; size: -; CDR3: CSARDLWAGEPDTQYF
V: TRBV5-5; J: TRBJ1-6; size: -; CDR3: CASSLAGTRDSPLHF
V: TRBV6-1; J: TRBJ1-5; size: -; CDR3: CASRRDRGNNQPQHF
V: TRBV7-9; J: TRBJ2-1; size: -; CDR3: CASSLATSGSGNEQFF
V: TRBV28; J: TRBJ1-2; size: -; CDR3: CASSLIMGIGYTF
V: TRBV5-6; J: TRBJ2-7; size: -; CDR3: CASSFPGYEQYF
V: TRBV21-1; J: TRBJ1-2; size: -; CDR3: CASSTLMGGGYTF
V: TRBV2; J: TRBJ2-5; size: -; CDR3: CASGRAGLQETQYF
V: TRBV7-7; J: TRBJ2-5; size: -; CDR3: CASSFGIDRGKETQYF
V: TRBV12-3/TRBV12-4; J: TRBJ1-5; size: -; CDR3: CASSLNPIQPQHF
V: TRBV7-2; J: TRBJ1-5; size: -; CDR3: CASSSLTGGNQPQHF
V: TRBV18; J: TRBJ1-6; size: -; CDR3: CASSPRQGSDSPLHF
V: TRBV7-9; J: TRBJ2-7; size: -; CDR3: CASSFFRERGEQYF
V: TRBV9; J: TRBJ2-5; size: -; CDR3: CASSVTPSGRQETQYF
V: TRBV11-2; J: TRBJ2-7; size: -; CDR3: CASSQGARGEQYF
V: TRBV24-1; J: TRBJ1-2; size: -; CDR3: CATSDNRESGYTF
V: TRBV15; J: TRBJ2-1; size: -; CDR3: CATSRDMGREGYNEQFF
V: TRBV28; J: TRBJ2-1; size: -; CDR3: CASSFFQQGYNEQFF
V: TRBV15; J: TRBJ2-5; size: -; CDR3: CATSRDVLLSETQYF
V: TRBV9; J: TRBJ2-1; size: -; CDR3: CASSARMNPNEQFF
V: TRBV6-2/TRBV6-3; J: TRBJ2-1; size: -; CDR3: CASTNPTPNEQFF
V: TRBV7-3; J: TRBJ2-1; size: -; CDR3: CASSRAGLSYNEQFF
V: TRBV11-2; J: TRBJ2-5; size: -; CDR3: CASSSQRTSGGNQETQYF
V: TRBV4-1; J: TRBJ2-1; size: -; CDR3: CASSPTVFPSYNEQFF
V: TRBV5-1; J: TRBJ1-1; size: -; CDR3: CASSRGTVLLNTEAFF
V: TRBV30; J: TRBJ2-1; size: -; CDR3: CAWSVFPGETDEQFF
V: TRBV14; J: TRBJ1-6; size: -; CDR3: CASSQDHYGTYNSPLHF
V: TRBV21-1; J: TRBJ1-1; size: -; CDR3: CASSIFAEAFF
V: TRBV20-1; J: TRBJ1-3; size: -; CDR3: CSAPLNSGNTIYF
V: TRBV6-2/TRBV6-3; J: TRBJ2-7; size: medium-sized; CDR3: CASRNSYEQYF
V: TRBV9; J: TRBJ2-1; size: -; CDR3: CASSLVGGGGPRNEQIF
V: TRBV10-3; J: TRBJ2-7; size: -; CDR3: CAISEDRGLPYEQYF
V: TRBV28; J: TRBJ2-7; size: -; CDR3: CASRPDRYEQYF
V: TRBV30; J: TRBJ1-1; size: -; CDR3: CACLTDLRGTEAFF
V: TRBV9; J: TRBJ1-5; size: -; CDR3: CASSEGGGGQPQHF
V: TRBV10-3; J: TRBJ2-7; size: -; CDR3: CAISGGTGLTYEQYF
V: TRBV7-9; J: TRBJ1-5; size: -; CDR3: CASSLVWDQPQHF
V: TRBV18; J: TRBJ2-7; size: -; CDR3: CASSSMGETSSYEQYF